The clone carrying this T cell receptor (beta chain) appeared a few times. Study processing details: By means of reference gene primer amplification, nucleated cell counts were estimated. Some clones are missing from TCRdb's copy, which holds only in-frame ones; the method was immunoSEQ multiplex PCR. The V and J calls and clone size are taken from that table; D and trimming were inferred from the DNA. The data show under 350,000 clones, 89% seen once. The data derive from a study of blood T cell repertoires in COVID-19. About the research overall: The cDNA or gDNA used as material had been derived from T cells, B-cell-depleted T cells, or PBMCs.

Assignment of participants to cohorts was predicated upon participant-reported clinical history. Each recovered donor of Cohort 3 presented with two negative PCRs, clearance, or symptom resolution. The V gene lost 0 bases and the J gene lost 0 bases, with 9 bases spanning the gap. Germline assignment: CDR1 MGHRA and CDR2 YSYEKL. This CDR3 has 15 amino acids. Sequenced sample: PBMCs or T cells enriched from blood (not recorded which). The rearrangement joins TRBV4-1 to TRBJ2-7; D is unresolved. The receptor was isolated from a middle-aged woman who had recovered from COVID-19. In DNA, the CDR3 is TGCGCCAGCAGCCAAGATGTGCCTAGCTCCTACGAGCAGTACTTC. It yields the protein CASSQDVPSSYEQYF.